This TCR beta chain was captured in a study of T cell responses to AZD1222 COVID-19 vaccine. This table comes from immunoSEQ multiplex PCR, and its TCRdb copy is limited to in-frame clones, with some not included. This table has around 120,000 clones, over 75% appearing once. This CDR3 is built from 16 residues. Trimming cost V 1 base and J 4 bases, with 16 bases left between them. Looked up from germline, CDR1 is MGHRA and CDR2 is YSYEKL. This TCR derives from an adult in good health. The source was peripheral blood, collected on day 0 of MenACWY control vaccination. The chain joins TRBV4-1 to TRBJ1-1, with D possibly matching TRBD1 (5 bases). The CDR3 bases are TGCGCCAGCAGCCAAGGTCGGGGCGCGGCGGCCACTGAAGCTTTCTTT. Translating it yields CASSQGRGAAATEAFF.